This entry lists 12 T cell receptor beta chains sequenced from one sample in a study of glioma-infiltrating T cells. Using RNA template, CDR3s of TCR alpha and beta were amplified with iRepertoire arm-PCR. TCRdb called the multiplex PCR reads again in MiXCR, with one record for every CDR3 protein. Seen here are 300,000 to 450,000 distinct CDR3 sequences, around 45% observed once, and the top ten hold 9.5% to 15%. The sample consisted of glioma tissue, nonneoplastic brain tissue, or PBMCs (not recorded which). The receptor set was obtained from a human donor with low-grade glioma or glioblastoma, undergoing nonglioma brain surgery, or in good health (not recorded which).

This clonotype was seen repeatedly, ten times or more. This rearrangement joins TRBV20-1 to TRBJ1-6, with D uncertain. Deletions cut 2 bases from V and 8 bases from J, with 10 bases between. The germline V gene encodes CDR1 DFQATT and CDR2 SNEGSKA (reference sequence). The CDR3 spans 13 residues. The DNA of the CDR3 is TGCAGTGCTAGATCGGGGATAGATTCACCCCTCCACTTT. Amino acid sequence: CSARSGIDSPLHF.

This clonotype came up once. One junction end disagrees with the germline gene, perhaps due to a read error. The chain couples TRBV6-1 to TRBJ2-7; D gene uncertain. Germline V gene sequence: CDR1 MNHNS, CDR2 SASEGT. The CDR3 sequence is 16 residues long. CDR3 protein: CASSRLSEVFSCEQYF. CDR3 nucleotide sequence: TGTGCCAGCAGTCGCCTGAGTGAGGTATTCTCCTGCGAGCAGTACTTC.

This clonotype occurred many times. This chain uses TRBV6-2 or TRBV6-3 with TRBJ2-5; D is possibly TRBD1 (5 bases). CDR1 is MNHEY and CDR2 is SVGEGT in the germline V gene. V was cut by 6 bases and J by 5 bases, with 16 bases left in between. The CDR3 sequence is 14 residues long. The CDR3 DNA reads TGTGCCAGCAGACGACCTAAAGCAGGGGAGACCCAGTACTTC. Translating gives CASRRPKAGETQYF.

The chain's CDR3 is CASSFFKGGEAFF. Here the CDR3 DNA reads TGTGCCAGCAGCTTTTTTAAGGGGGGTGAAGCTTTCTTT. V gene TRBV7-8 combines with J gene TRBJ1-1, with D possibly being TRBD1 (6 bases). CDR1 SGHVS and CDR2 FQNEAQ come from the germline V gene. Trimming left V 3 bases short and J 7 bases short, with 12 bases between. The CDR3 length is 13 residues.

DNA for the CDR3: TGTGCCAGCAGCTTATCTGGGGTGTCTGAAGCTTTCTTT. This codes for CASSLSGVSEAFF. This chain links TRBV7-3 with TRBJ1-1; D uncertain. Looked up from germline, CDR1 is SGHTA and CDR2 is FQGTGA. Trimming left V 2 bases short and J 6 bases short, with 10 bases between. This CDR3 region has 13 residues.

Many counts were recorded for this clonotype. The rearrangement links TRBV6-5 to TRBJ2-7; D perhaps matches TRBD1 (5 bases). Per germline, CDR1 MNHEY and CDR2 SVGAGI. V shed 2 bases and J shed 3 bases, with 8 bases lying between them. This CDR3 comprises 13 residues. In DNA, the CDR3 is TGTGCCAGCAGTTACCAGGGATTCTACGAGCAGTACTTC. Translated: CASSYQGFYEQYF.

For this clonotype: The junction and the germline gene differ at one end; a read error may be behind it. This chain connects TRBV4-2 to TRBJ1-4, with D possibly TRBD1 on 6 matching bases. Germline CDR1 LGHNA, CDR2 YNFKEQ. The CDR3 length is 16 residues. The CDR3 spells CASSQDILDSNEKLLF. CDR3 DNA: TGTGCCAGCAGCCAAGATATATTGGACAGCAATGAAAAACTGCTTTTT.

The chain is built from TRBV3-1 and TRBJ2-1; TRBD1 aligns across 9 bases. After removal of 2 bases from V and 13 bases from J, the junction contained 15 bases not matched to a gene. The CDR3 extends over 16 amino acids. The V gene's germline CDR1 is LGHDT and CDR2 YNNKEL (reference sequence). The CDR3 DNA reads TGTGCCAGCAGCCAACCGGGACAGGGAGGGGGGAACATTCAGTTCTTC. Protein sequence: CASSQPGQGGGNIQFF.

Notes on this clonotype: The CDR3 does not end in the conserved phenylalanine or tryptophan, so this is likely a read error. The CDR3 sequence is CSARHTALYEQYL. The CDR3 DNA sequence: TGCAGTGCTAGACATACGGCTCTCTACGAGCAGTACCTC. The genes are TRBV20-1 and TRBJ2-7; D is unresolved. The V gene's germline CDR1 is DFQATT and CDR2 SNEGSKA (reference sequence). The CDR3 has 13 amino acids. V lost 2 bases to trimming and J lost 3 bases, with 11 bases between them.

CDR3 nucleotide sequence: TGTGCCAGTAAACCCCTCAGGGGGGCCAATGAGCAGTTCTTC. This codes for CASKPLRGANEQFF. The chain recombines TRBV19 with TRBJ2-1; a possible D gene is TRBD1 (7 bases). V gave up 7 bases and J gave up 6 bases, with 16 bases separating them. The CDR3 extends over 14 amino acids. CDR1 and CDR2 from the germline V gene are LNHDA and SQIVND (reference sequence).

The chain links TRBV7-8 to TRBJ2-2; 7 positions agree with TRBD2. CDR3 length: 16 residues. Looked up from germline, CDR1 is SGHVS and CDR2 is FQNEAQ. Trimming at V came to 6 bases and at J to 0 bases, leaving 7 bases not matched to a gene. The CDR3 sequence is CASRPRLAANTGELFF. The CDR3 DNA sequence: TGTGCCAGCAGACCGAGACTAGCCGCGAACACCGGGGAGCTGTTTTTT. Supplemented by reference TRBV7-8 and TRBJ2-2, the full variable domain reads GAGVSQSPRYKVAKRGQDVALRCDPISGHVSLFWYQQALGQGPEFLTYFQNEAQLDKSGLPSDRFFAERPEGSVSTLKIQRTQQEDSAVYLCASRPRLAANTGELFFGEGSRLTVL.

This clonotype was picked up a small number of times. V and J are TRBV4-2 and TRBJ2-5, with 12 bases matching TRBD2. The CDR3 is 18 amino acids. Germline V lookup: CDR1 LGHNA, CDR2 YNFKEQ. Unmatched junction bases numbered 10, after V lost 1 base and J lost 4 bases. CDR3 protein: CASSQVVGLAGRGETQYF. The CDR3 DNA reads as TGTGCCAGCAGCCAAGTGGTCGGACTAGCGGGGCGGGGAGAGACCCAGTACTTC.